This T cell receptor (beta chain) was recorded in a study of blood T cell repertoires in COVID-19. Overall study: T cells, B-cell-depleted T cells, or PBMCs supplied cDNA or gDNA.

As processed by the authors: Reference gene primer amplification yielded estimated nucleated cell counts. Some clones are missing from TCRdb's copy, which holds only in-frame ones; the method was immunoSEQ multiplex PCR. V and J calls and clone size are as listed in that table; D and trimming were resolved from the DNA. The profile covers around 130,000 clones, with approximately 84% appearing a single time and about 13% taken by the ten largest. The germline V and J ends were trimmed by 2 bases and 2 bases, with 8 bases remaining between them. Germline assignment: CDR1 SGHRS and CDR2 YFSETQ. The CDR3 is 13 amino acids.

The source material was peripheral blood. The clonotype was recovered from a human donor in a cohort sampled during active COVID-19. This chain connects TRBV5-1 to TRBJ2-7; TRBD1 is a possible D gene (6 bases). The CDR3 nucleotides are TGCGCCAGCAGCTTCGGGGACACCTACGAGCAGTACTTC. Protein sequence: CASSFGDTYEQYF.